The 24 T cell receptor beta chains below were found in one sample sequenced in a study of kidney transplant recipient with SARS-CoV-2 infection (dated by TCRdb to 2020 to 2023). Sequencing used an Illumina MiSeq. TCRdb applied fastp at Q25 and MiXCR to the public reads, then kept only in-frame beta chains. Rows with one shared CDR3 protein collapse into an entry with the most common genes and DNA. This sample lists roughly 250,000 distinct CDR3 sequences; under 35% were detected once. Of the sample, around 7.8% falls within the top ten clones. The time point label here, explained by the study, means: pre-pandemic baseline sample and day 111 after first positive SARS-CoV-2 test. Specimen: a blood sample, collected at baseline and between days 110 and 120 from a kidney transplant recipient. The receptors were sampled from a male patient in his thirties who had COVID-19 and was a kidney transplant recipient. Donor T cells from the graft may be present among the T cells after a transplant.

At least ten counts were recorded for this clonotype. The gene calls are TRBV7-6 and TRBJ1-1; the match to TRBD1 covers 7 bases. The CDR3 has 14 amino acids. Germline lookup yields CDR1 SGHVS and CDR2 FNYEAQ. J was trimmed by 2 bases and V by 5 bases; bases with no gene match: 5. The CDR3 DNA reads as TGTGCCAGCAGCCGCAGACAGGGTAACACTGAAGCTTTCTTT. Protein sequence: CASSRRQGNTEAFF.

There are a few counts of this clonotype. The chain couples TRBV7-9 to TRBJ2-3, with unresolved D. CDR1 and CDR2 (germline): SEHNR, FQNEAQ (reference sequence). CDR3 length: 14 residues. V was clipped by 3 bases and J by 6 bases, with 13 bases between them. Written as DNA, the CDR3 is TGTGCCAGCAGCTTCAGTCTAGGGCCCGATACGCAGTATTTT. This translates into CASSFSLGPDTQYF.

Remarks on this clonotype: This may stem from a read error, because a much larger clone lies one nucleotide away. The chain couples TRBV28 to TRBJ2-3; 7 bases match TRBD2. V was clipped by 8 bases and J by 0 bases; unmatched bases: 17. Germline assignment: CDR1 MDHEN and CDR2 SYDVKM. CDR3 length equals 18 residues. As DNA, the CDR3 is TGTGCCAGCGGTACACTCTTTAGCGGGTCGACTAGCACAGATACGCAGTATTTT. Its translation is CASGTLFSGSTSTDTQYF.

Note on this clonotype: Given a much more abundant clone one base away, this may be a read error. The CDR3 DNA reads TGCAGTGCTAGGGCTAGCGGAGAGTGGAACGAGCAGTACTTC. Protein: CSARASGEWNEQYF. This sequence joins TRBV20-1 and TRBJ2-7; 7 nucleotides line up with TRBD2. The V and J ends lost 3 bases and 5 bases, in that order; junction bases with no gene match: 10. Per germline, CDR1 DFQATT and CDR2 SNEGSKA (reference sequence). This CDR3 has 14 amino acids.

This clonotype was recorded at least ten times. This chain connects TRBV19 to TRBJ1-2; no clear D gene. The CDR3 has 17 amino acids. The ends were cut back, 5 bases at V and 4 bases at J, with 23 bases in the middle. CDR1 LNHDA and CDR2 SQIVND come from the germline V gene (reference sequence). CDR3 residues: CASSWSSTNRKTYGYTF. In DNA, the CDR3 is TGTGCCAGTAGTTGGTCGTCGACAAATCGAAAGACCTATGGCTACACCTTC.

In its sample, this clonotype was seen many times. V is TRBV28 and J is TRBJ1-4, with D perhaps matching TRBD1 (6 bases). Germline lookup yields CDR1 MDHEN and CDR2 SYDVKM. V shed 2 bases and J shed 8 bases, with 12 bases lying between them. The CDR3 runs to 14 residues. The CDR3 loop reads CASSLQGLREKLFF. Written as DNA, the CDR3 is TGTGCCAGCAGTTTACAGGGGCTAAGGGAAAAACTGTTTTTT.

This clonotype was seen just once. A read error is likely here: a far larger clone is one base away. The genes are TRBV6-5 and TRBJ2-5, with D possibly TRBD2 on 6 matching bases. The end of the DNA fits TRBJ2-7 better, so the J call may be wrong. The CDR3 runs to 14 residues. Germline V CDR1 and CDR2: MNHEY, SVGAGI. CDR3 bases: TGTGCCAGCAGGCACCGGGGAGGCACCTGCGAGCAGTACTTC. This sequence encodes CASRHRGGTCEQYF.

At least ten counts were recorded for this clonotype. The V gene is TRBV30, the J gene TRBJ2-7, with D uncertain. Germline V gene data show CDR1 as GTSNPN and CDR2 as SVGIG (reference sequence). The CDR3 covers 13 residues. The V and J ends lost 0 bases and 6 bases respectively, with 12 bases between them. CDR3 bases: TGTGCCTGGAGTGTAAAGGCCCTCCGCGAGCAGTACTTC. It encodes CAWSVKALREQYF.

On this clonotype: A much bigger clone sits one base away, suggesting this may be a read error. This sequence joins TRBV19 and TRBJ2-3, with TRBD2 matching over 7 bases. Germline-derived CDR1 and CDR2 are LNHDA and SQIVND (reference sequence). This CDR3 is 14 amino acids long. CDR3 region: CASSQSGITGTQYF. The CDR3 nucleotides read TGTGCCAGTAGTCAGAGCGGGATCACAGGTACGCAGTATTTT.

This clonotype has only a few counts. The CDR3 sequence: CASDLIVPGKTYGYTF. CDR3 DNA: TGTGCCAGCGACTTAATCGTACCAGGAAAGACCTATGGCTACACCTTC. This rearrangement joins TRBV5-4 to TRBJ1-2; no clear D gene. V was pared by 7 bases and J by 4 bases, with 23 bases between. The CDR3 runs 16 residues. Germline V gene lookup returns CDR1 SGHNT and CDR2 YYREEE (reference sequence).

Many counts were recorded for this clonotype. The V gene is TRBV27, the J gene TRBJ2-7, with unresolved D. The V gene lost 3 bases and the J gene lost 0 bases, with 9 bases spanning the gap. The CDR3 sequence is 14 residues long. Germline V CDR1 and CDR2: MNHEY, SMNVEV (reference sequence). CDR3 amino acids: CASSFAENSYEQYF. As DNA, the CDR3 is TGTGCCAGCAGTTTCGCGGAGAACTCCTACGAGCAGTACTTC.

There are many counts of this clonotype. This sequence joins TRBV7-8 and TRBJ2-2, with 8 bases that match TRBD2. This CDR3 contains 16 residues. Germline assignment: CDR1 SGHVS and CDR2 FQNEAQ. The J segment lost 3 bases and the V segment lost 5 bases, leaving 8 bases of the junction unmatched. This CDR3 reads CASSKLGTSDTGELFF. The CDR3 DNA reads as TGTGCCAGCAGCAAACTCGGGACTAGTGACACCGGGGAGCTGTTTTTT.

This clonotype was seen at least ten times. Here the CDR3 DNA reads TGTGCCAGCACTCAGAGTTCCCCCGATCCTCGGTTTTACTACAATGAGCAGTTCTTC. The encoded protein is CASTQSSPDPRFYYNEQFF. The rearrangement links TRBV6-2 or TRBV6-3 to TRBJ2-1, with D unresolved. V gave up 7 bases and J gave up 3 bases, with 28 bases separating them. Germline-derived CDR1 and CDR2 are MNHEY and SVGEGT. The length of the CDR3 is 19 residues.

This clonotype has only a few counts. V is TRBV19 and J is TRBJ2-3, with D tentatively TRBD2 (5 bases). Germline V lookup: CDR1 LNHDA, CDR2 SQIVND (reference sequence). Trimming removed 6 bases at V and 4 bases at J, with 26 bases between. This CDR3 has 18 residues. This CDR3 is CASSPGINRDTAADTQYF. The CDR3 coding sequence is TGTGCCAGTAGCCCCGGTATCAACCGGGATACTGCGGCAGATACGCAGTATTTT.

A word on this clonotype: This may come from a read error, since a much larger clone is one base off. V and J are TRBV28 and TRBJ1-6; 7 bases align to TRBD1. The CDR3 totals 14 residues. The germline V gene encodes CDR1 MDHEN and CDR2 SYDVKM. The CDR3 loop reads CASSSTGENSPLYF. For the CDR3, the DNA is TGTGCCAGCAGTTCAACAGGGGAAAATTCACCCCTCTACTTT.

Many counts were recorded for this clonotype. The chain uses TRBV29-1 and TRBJ2-5; the D is unclear. The CDR3 runs to 14 residues. V was clipped by 4 bases and J by 2 bases, with 14 bases between them. CDR1 SQVTM and CDR2 ANQGSEA come from the germline V gene. The CDR3 here is CSVAMGRAQETQYF. CDR3 DNA sequence: TGCAGCGTTGCAATGGGCCGAGCACAAGAGACCCAGTACTTC.

This clonotype was detected ten times or more. This chain uses TRBV9 with TRBJ1-2; D not certain. From germline, CDR1 is SGDLS and CDR2 YYNGEE. The length of the CDR3 is 15 residues. V lost 6 bases, J lost 0 bases, and 15 bases lay in between. The CDR3 sequence: CASTAAPSSNYGYTF. CDR3 bases: TGTGCCAGCACCGCAGCCCCGAGTTCTAACTATGGCTACACCTTC.

At least ten counts were recorded for this clonotype. The chain carries TRBV9 and TRBJ2-7; D may be TRBD1 or TRBD2 (5 bases each). Germline CDR1 reads SGDLS; CDR2 reads YYNGEE. The CDR3 spans 18 residues. V gave up 0 bases and J gave up 3 bases, with 22 bases separating them. The CDR3 sequence: CASSVGPAPGTYYYEQYF. As DNA, the CDR3 is TGTGCCAGCAGCGTAGGCCCAGCCCCAGGGACCTACTACTACGAGCAGTACTTC.

A remark on this clonotype: With a much larger clone just one base away, this may be a read error. This rearrangement joins TRBV3-1 to TRBJ1-5, with D hard to call. The germline CDR1 and CDR2 sequences are LGHDT and YNNKEL (reference sequence). The CDR3 length is 13 residues. The CDR3 DNA follows: TGTGCCAGCAGCCAAGATAGGGATCAGCCCCGGCATTTT. Amino acid sequence: CASSQDRDQPRHF. The variable domain in full, with the rest retrieved from reference TRBV3-1 and TRBJ1-5, is DTAVSQTPKYLVTQMGNDKSIKCEQNLGHDTMYWYKQDSKKFLKIMFSYNNKELIINETVPNRFSPKSPDKAHLNLHINSLELGDSAVYFCASSQDRDQPRHFGDGTRLSIL.

The sample holds many counts of this clonotype. This chain joins TRBV6-2 or TRBV6-3 and TRBJ2-7, with 8 bases aligning to TRBD2. Germline loops: CDR1 MNHEY, CDR2 SVGEGT. The CDR3 has 15 residues. V shed 2 bases, J shed 0 bases, and the junction held 3 bases outside the gene matches. The chain's CDR3 is CASSYAGGSSYEQYF. The CDR3 coding sequence is TGTGCCAGCAGTTACGCGGGGGGCTCCTCCTACGAGCAGTACTTC.

Points on this clonotype: This may come from a read error, since a much larger clone is one base off. The rearrangement uses TRBV20-1 and TRBJ2-7; D is unresolved. Germline V gives CDR1 DFQATT, CDR2 SNEGSKA (reference sequence). The CDR3 is 14 residues long. This CDR3 reads CSAGDWAEANEQYF. The DNA of the CDR3 is TGCAGTGCTGGAGATTGGGCCGAGGCGAACGAGCAGTACTTC.

This clonotype has just a few counts. The chain is built from TRBV7-8 and TRBJ1-1; 8 bases map to TRBD1. The germline V gene has CDR1 SGHVS and CDR2 FQNEAQ. The CDR3 covers 17 residues. J was trimmed by 0 bases and V by 4 bases; bases with no gene match: 10. In DNA form, the CDR3 reads TGTGCCAGCAGCTCGCAGGGACAGGAGCTCTTGAACACTGAAGCTTTCTTT. Its translation is CASSSQGQELLNTEAFF.

This clonotype was seen ten or more times. V gene TRBV25-1 combines with J gene TRBJ1-2, with D unclear. The CDR3 runs 17 residues. Trimming stripped 4 bases from V and 4 bases from J, with 22 bases between. Germline V lookup: CDR1 MGHDK, CDR2 SYGVNS. CDR3 in amino acids: CASSVYLELGKTYGYTF. As DNA, the CDR3 is TGTGCCAGCAGTGTCTACCTAGAACTGGGAAAGACCTATGGCTACACCTTC.

Many counts were recorded for this clonotype. The J gene is TRBJ1-2, the V gene TRBV24-1; no definite D call. The CDR3 is made up of 17 amino acids. CDR1 and CDR2 (germline): KGHDR, SFDVKD. Deletions cut 6 bases from V and 4 bases from J, with 23 bases between. CDR3 nucleotide sequence: TGTGCCACCAGTCATCACTATAGTACCAGAAAGACCTATGGCTACACCTTC. This gives the protein CATSHHYSTRKTYGYTF.